Listed below are T cell receptor beta chains from one sample, sequenced in a study of cytomegalovirus exposure and HLA in healthy donors. Clones were read by immunoSEQ multiplex PCR, and TCRdb kept only the in-frame ones, dropping some. Of 120,000 or so clones listed, 75% to 85% are singletons. Sample: PBMCs. Receptors originate from a man aged 25 to 40 in good health and CMV-seronegative. CDR3s include the opening cysteine and the closing phenylalanine or tryptophan. The D gene is left open where the match is weak. Clone size is shown for a subset of rows, as once, few, many or a class of expanded clone.

v_gene: TRBV28
d_gene: -
abundance: -
j_gene: TRBJ1-5
CDR3aa: CASSKNRALSNQPQHF

v_gene: TRBV7-9
d_gene: TRBD2
abundance: -
j_gene: TRBJ2-5
CDR3aa: CASSLYLAGGETQYF

v_gene: TRBV30
d_gene: TRBD1
abundance: -
j_gene: TRBJ1-5
CDR3aa: CAWSVLTGNQPQNF

v_gene: TRBV5-8
d_gene: TRBD1
abundance: -
j_gene: TRBJ1-4
CDR3aa: CASSSGQGDEKLFF

v_gene: TRBV28
d_gene: -
abundance: -
j_gene: TRBJ2-7
CDR3aa: CASSSQQGIYEQYF

v_gene: TRBV10-1
d_gene: TRBD1
abundance: -
j_gene: TRBJ2-3
CDR3aa: CASSETGTGEGDTQYF

v_gene: TRBV4-1
d_gene: -
abundance: -
j_gene: TRBJ1-2
CDR3aa: CASSQDLGGAPYGYTF

v_gene: TRBV11-2
d_gene: -
abundance: -
j_gene: TRBJ1-1
CDR3aa: CASSGAGRGTEAFF

v_gene: TRBV7-9
d_gene: TRBD1
abundance: once
j_gene: TRBJ2-1
CDR3aa: CASSFFGTGFYNEQFF

v_gene: TRBV7-9
d_gene: TRBD1
abundance: -
j_gene: TRBJ1-2
CDR3aa: CASSLGQGNGYTF

v_gene: TRBV29-1
d_gene: -
abundance: once
j_gene: TRBJ1-1
CDR3aa: CSVRGTNTEAFF

v_gene: TRBV27
d_gene: TRBD1
abundance: -
j_gene: TRBJ2-3
CDR3aa: CASSFLGQDQGVLYTDTQYF

v_gene: TRBV6-6
d_gene: TRBD1
abundance: -
j_gene: TRBJ2-1
CDR3aa: CASSSTGGDGNEQFF

v_gene: TRBV2
d_gene: TRBD1
abundance: -
j_gene: TRBJ2-7
CDR3aa: CASSERTGGSEQYF

v_gene: TRBV28
d_gene: -
abundance: few
j_gene: TRBJ1-2
CDR3aa: CASSRPGQGYYGYTF

v_gene: TRBV28
d_gene: -
abundance: -
j_gene: TRBJ2-2
CDR3aa: CASQLAAHTGELFF

v_gene: TRBV5-1
d_gene: -
abundance: -
j_gene: TRBJ2-3
CDR3aa: CASSLQQDTRYF

v_gene: TRBV13
d_gene: -
abundance: -
j_gene: TRBJ1-2
CDR3aa: CASSLGQANYGYTF

v_gene: TRBV4-2
d_gene: -
abundance: few
j_gene: TRBJ1-1
CDR3aa: CASSQGHPAFF

v_gene: TRBV5-6
d_gene: TRBD2
abundance: -
j_gene: TRBJ2-7
CDR3aa: CASSLFLAGIYEQYF

v_gene: TRBV7-6
d_gene: TRBD1
abundance: -
j_gene: TRBJ2-7
CDR3aa: CASSRTGCSYEQYF

v_gene: TRBV18
d_gene: TRBD1
abundance: -
j_gene: TRBJ1-4
CDR3aa: CASSPAPEGKGASTNEKLFF

v_gene: TRBV12-5
d_gene: -
abundance: -
j_gene: TRBJ1-1
CDR3aa: CASGLVRGRGSLNTEAFF

v_gene: TRBV20-1
d_gene: TRBD1
abundance: few
j_gene: TRBJ1-2
CDR3aa: CSTGGNYGYTF

v_gene: TRBV25-1
d_gene: TRBD1
abundance: -
j_gene: TRBJ2-7
CDR3aa: CASKRDSGYEQYF

v_gene: TRBV15
d_gene: -
abundance: -
j_gene: TRBJ2-5
CDR3aa: CATSMGTDYWYF

v_gene: TRBV7-2
d_gene: TRBD2
abundance: -
j_gene: TRBJ2-7
CDR3aa: CASSLAVPSGEQYF

v_gene: TRBV13
d_gene: -
abundance: -
j_gene: TRBJ2-7
CDR3aa: CASSSGRDKSYEQYF

v_gene: TRBV2
d_gene: -
abundance: -
j_gene: TRBJ2-7
CDR3aa: CASGSRYEQYF

v_gene: TRBV7-9
d_gene: TRBD1
abundance: -
j_gene: TRBJ2-5
CDR3aa: CASSLDFRDRQETQYF

v_gene: TRBV15
d_gene: TRBD1
abundance: -
j_gene: TRBJ1-1
CDR3aa: CATSRFRDSLMNTEAFF

v_gene: TRBV9
d_gene: TRBD1
abundance: -
j_gene: TRBJ1-2
CDR3aa: CASSVVGNRGPYGYTF

v_gene: TRBV4-2
d_gene: -
abundance: -
j_gene: TRBJ1-5
CDR3aa: CASSQDQFGGYSNQPQHF

v_gene: TRBV14
d_gene: TRBD1
abundance: few
j_gene: TRBJ1-1
CDR3aa: CASSPVGGRGRRTEAFF

v_gene: TRBV5-6
d_gene: -
abundance: -
j_gene: TRBJ2-1
CDR3aa: CASSAQTGRSDNEQFF

v_gene: TRBV7-9
d_gene: TRBD1
abundance: once
j_gene: TRBJ2-5
CDR3aa: CASSTGEEETQYF

v_gene: TRBV6-1
d_gene: TRBD2
abundance: -
j_gene: TRBJ2-5
CDR3aa: CASSEIGGTSGWAGEYF

v_gene: TRBV19
d_gene: -
abundance: -
j_gene: TRBJ2-7
CDR3aa: CASSIAGVVYEHYF

v_gene: TRBV19
d_gene: TRBD1
abundance: few
j_gene: TRBJ2-7
CDR3aa: CASSIAHDGQALSYEQYF

v_gene: TRBV5-4
d_gene: -
abundance: -
j_gene: TRBJ2-7
CDR3aa: CASSLYKTGLTYEQYF

v_gene: TRBV11-2
d_gene: TRBD1
abundance: -
j_gene: TRBJ2-1
CDR3aa: CASSFPGTGNEQFF

v_gene: TRBV10-2
d_gene: TRBD2
abundance: -
j_gene: TRBJ2-3
CDR3aa: CASSESGGRDSGRPHTDTQYF

v_gene: TRBV6-6
d_gene: -
abundance: -
j_gene: TRBJ2-2
CDR3aa: CASSLPGSGELFF

v_gene: TRBV30
d_gene: TRBD1
abundance: -
j_gene: TRBJ1-6
CDR3aa: CAWSTGPLESPLHF

v_gene: TRBV9
d_gene: -
abundance: -
j_gene: TRBJ2-2
CDR3aa: CASSVGLALTSAGELFF

v_gene: TRBV21-1
d_gene: -
abundance: -
j_gene: TRBJ2-1
CDR3aa: CASTQISVIYNEQFF

v_gene: TRBV27
d_gene: TRBD2
abundance: -
j_gene: TRBJ2-3
CDR3aa: CASSLEGLAGTQYF